This T cell receptor (beta chain) was obtained from a study of CD8+ T cells in alopecia areata. Study-wide context: The SALT score measured affected scalp surface percentage in treated patients. Study results and limitations: The study also sequences resident alphabeta T cells of normal skin in scalp samples. Expanded CD8+ clones among the top 100, and scalp clonality, were significantly decreased by tofacitinib.

The CDR3 has 13 residues. V lost 5 bases, J lost 4 bases, and 11 bases lay in between. Germline V lookup: CDR1 SGHTA, CDR2 FQGNSA. Treatment described: oral pan-JAK inhibitor, 5-10 mg twice daily. Peripheral blood and lesional scalp punch biopsies were taken from alopecia areata patients. After isolation, RNA underwent reverse transcription to generate cDNA as the sequencing template. Here immunoSEQ multiplex PCR was the method, and the copy in TCRdb shows in-frame clones only, minus some. The sample has around 190,000 clones; 55% to 70% are singletons. This clone was recorded a few times. The antigen is undetermined.

Specimen: CD4+ T cells sorted from blood, collected at week 4, from a patient treated with tofacitinib. The chain uses TRBV7-2 and TRBJ2-5; D is unclear. This clonotype originated in a human donor with alopecia areata. The CDR3: CASSLENIETQYF. CDR3 DNA sequence: TGTGCCAGCAGCCTAGAGAACATAGAGACCCAGTACTTC.